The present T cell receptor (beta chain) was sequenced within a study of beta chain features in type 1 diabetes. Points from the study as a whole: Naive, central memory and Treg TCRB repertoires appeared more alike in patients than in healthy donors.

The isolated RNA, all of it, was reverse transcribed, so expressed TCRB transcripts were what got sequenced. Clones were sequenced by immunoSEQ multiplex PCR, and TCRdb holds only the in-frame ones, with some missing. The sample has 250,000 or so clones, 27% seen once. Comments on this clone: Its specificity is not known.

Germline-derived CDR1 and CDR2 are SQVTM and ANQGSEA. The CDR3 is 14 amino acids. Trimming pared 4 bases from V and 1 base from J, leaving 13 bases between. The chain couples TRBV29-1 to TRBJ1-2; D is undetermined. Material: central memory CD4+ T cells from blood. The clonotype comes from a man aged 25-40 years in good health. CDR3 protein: CSVATRMGNYGYTF. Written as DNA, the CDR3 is TGCAGCGTTGCGACCAGGATGGGTAACTATGGCTACACCTTC.